These T cell receptor beta chains were read from a single sample in a study of technical replicates of blood from a few donors. The table came from immunoSEQ multiplex PCR; TCRdb's copy has only in-frame clones and leaves some out. The table shows 50,000 to 70,000 clones, with around 91% occurring only once. What was sequenced was PBMCs. These receptor sequences come from a human donor in good health. Some clones in this sample may be carry-over from other donors' samples. Each CDR3 is given with its conserved first and last residue. Each record gives: J gene, V gene, D gene, clone size, CDR3 protein, CDR3 DNA. The D gene is left open where the match is weak. Rows may omit the clone size; those that give it use once, few, many or a size class.

J gene: TRBJ2-1
V gene: TRBV6-6
D gene: -
clone size: -
CDR3 protein: CASSYTRLYNEQFF
CDR3 DNA: TGTGCCAGCAGTTACACCCGACTGTACAATGAGCAGTTCTTC

J gene: TRBJ2-1
V gene: TRBV4-3
D gene: TRBD2
clone size: -
CDR3 protein: CASSQDGAGSGNEQFF
CDR3 DNA: TGCGCCAGCAGCCAAGATGGAGCGGGATCTGGCAATGAGCAGTTCTTC

J gene: TRBJ1-5
V gene: TRBV30
D gene: TRBD1
clone size: few
CDR3 protein: CAWSGTGGQPQHF
CDR3 DNA: TGTGCCTGGAGCGGGACAGGGGGACAGCCCCAGCATTTT

J gene: TRBJ2-7
V gene: TRBV27
D gene: TRBD1
clone size: -
CDR3 protein: CASSPGTGGPYEQYF
CDR3 DNA: TGTGCCAGCAGTCCGGGGACAGGGGGCCCCTACGAGCAGTACTTC

J gene: TRBJ2-7
V gene: TRBV6-5
D gene: -
clone size: once
CDR3 protein: CASSGFGYEQYF
CDR3 DNA: TGTGCCAGCAGTGGCTTCGGGTACGAGCAGTACTTC

J gene: TRBJ2-7
V gene: TRBV6-5
D gene: TRBD1
clone size: -
CDR3 protein: CASSRQGYDEQYF
CDR3 DNA: TGTGCCAGCAGCCGACAGGGGTACGACGAGCAGTACTTC

J gene: TRBJ2-7
V gene: TRBV15
D gene: -
clone size: -
CDR3 protein: CATSRSKGGPYEQYF
CDR3 DNA: TGTGCCACCAGCAGATCCAAGGGGGGGCCCTACGAGCAGTACTTC

J gene: TRBJ2-7
V gene: TRBV20-1
D gene: -
clone size: -
CDR3 protein: CSASRGAEQYF
CDR3 DNA: TGCAGTGCTAGCAGGGGCGCCGAGCAGTACTTC

J gene: TRBJ2-1
V gene: TRBV2
D gene: -
clone size: once
CDR3 protein: CASSGIGQYNEQFF
CDR3 DNA: TGTGCCAGCAGTGGGATCGGACAGTACAATGAGCAGTTCTTC

J gene: TRBJ1-3
V gene: TRBV13
D gene: -
clone size: -
CDR3 protein: CASSLEGSGNTIYF
CDR3 DNA: TGTGCCAGCAGCTTAGAGGGGTCTGGAAACACCATATATTTT

J gene: TRBJ2-3
V gene: TRBV6-1
D gene: -
clone size: -
CDR3 protein: CASSEGETSTDTQYF
CDR3 DNA: TGTGCCAGCAGTGAAGGTGAGACAAGCACAGATACGCAGTATTTT

J gene: TRBJ2-5
V gene: TRBV5-4
D gene: -
clone size: -
CDR3 protein: CASRLQRDQETQYF
CDR3 DNA: TGTGCCAGCAGACTACAGCGGGACCAAGAGACCCAGTACTTC

J gene: TRBJ1-1
V gene: TRBV7-8
D gene: -
clone size: -
CDR3 protein: CASSLDRLVNTEAFF
CDR3 DNA: TGTGCCAGCAGCTTAGACCGACTGGTGAACACTGAAGCTTTCTTT

J gene: TRBJ2-7
V gene: TRBV10-3
D gene: TRBD2
clone size: -
CDR3 protein: CAISPSGSSYEQYF
CDR3 DNA: TGTGCCATCAGCCCTAGCGGGAGTAGCTACGAGCAGTACTTC

J gene: TRBJ1-5
V gene: TRBV6-1
D gene: -
clone size: -
CDR3 protein: CASSDTGNLQPQHF
CDR3 DNA: TGTGCCAGCAGTGACACAGGGAATTTGCAGCCCCAGCATTTT

J gene: TRBJ1-2
V gene: TRBV28
D gene: TRBD1
clone size: -
CDR3 protein: CASRPWTGANYGYTF
CDR3 DNA: TGTGCCAGCAGACCCTGGACAGGGGCAAACTATGGCTACACCTTC

J gene: TRBJ1-2
V gene: TRBV19
D gene: TRBD1
clone size: -
CDR3 protein: CASSISTGFGYGYTF
CDR3 DNA: TGTGCCAGTAGTATATCGACAGGGTTCGGCTATGGCTACACCTTC

J gene: TRBJ1-2
V gene: TRBV29-1
D gene: -
clone size: -
CDR3 protein: CSGGEKGPYGYTF
CDR3 DNA: TGCAGCGGGGGTGAGAAGGGGCCCTATGGCTACACCTTC

J gene: TRBJ2-7
V gene: TRBV30
D gene: -
clone size: -
CDR3 protein: CAWSVFQGHYEQYF
CDR3 DNA: TGTGCCTGGAGTGTCTTTCAGGGGCATTACGAGCAGTACTTC

J gene: TRBJ1-1
V gene: TRBV15
D gene: -
clone size: once
CDR3 protein: CATSRVSHSNTEAFF
CDR3 DNA: TGTGCCACCAGCAGAGTGTCCCACAGTAACACTGAAGCTTTCTTT

J gene: TRBJ2-5
V gene: TRBV2
D gene: TRBD2
clone size: -
CDR3 protein: CASSLRLAGQETQYF
CDR3 DNA: TGTGCCAGCAGCCTACGGTTAGCGGGGCAAGAGACCCAGTACTTC

J gene: TRBJ2-3
V gene: TRBV9
D gene: TRBD1
clone size: -
CDR3 protein: CASSVQTGFADTQYF
CDR3 DNA: TGTGCCAGCAGCGTCCAGACAGGGTTCGCAGATACGCAGTATTTT

J gene: TRBJ2-1
V gene: TRBV5-1
D gene: TRBD2
clone size: -
CDR3 protein: CASSSLAGAALDEQFF
CDR3 DNA: TGCGCCAGCAGCTCCTTAGCGGGAGCGGCTTTAGATGAGCAGTTCTTC

J gene: TRBJ2-7
V gene: TRBV7-2
D gene: TRBD1
clone size: -
CDR3 protein: CASSLATGAHEQYF
CDR3 DNA: TGTGCCAGCAGCTTAGCGACAGGGGCCCACGAGCAGTACTTC

J gene: TRBJ1-2
V gene: TRBV27
D gene: -
clone size: -
CDR3 protein: CASSLSSPGGAYGYTF
CDR3 DNA: TGTGCCAGCAGTTTATCCTCCCCGGGGGGAGCCTATGGCTACACCTTC

J gene: TRBJ2-2
V gene: TRBV7-8
D gene: -
clone size: once
CDR3 protein: CASSRGMSGELFF
CDR3 DNA: TGTGCCAGCAGCCGCGGGATGTCCGGGGAGCTGTTTTTT

J gene: TRBJ1-4
V gene: TRBV4-3
D gene: TRBD1
clone size: few
CDR3 protein: CASSQGTGGTNEKLFF
CDR3 DNA: TGCGCCAGCAGCCAAGGGACAGGGGGAACTAATGAAAAACTGTTTTTT

J gene: TRBJ2-1
V gene: TRBV14
D gene: -
clone size: -
CDR3 protein: CASSQDRETLNNEQFF
CDR3 DNA: TGTGCCAGCAGCCAAGACCGGGAGACTCTTAACAATGAGCAGTTCTTC

J gene: TRBJ1-3
V gene: TRBV5-1
D gene: -
clone size: -
CDR3 protein: CASSLEGQWSSGNTIYF
CDR3 DNA: TGCGCCAGCAGCTTGGAAGGACAGTGGAGCTCTGGAAACACCATATATTTT

J gene: TRBJ1-2
V gene: TRBV7-6
D gene: -
clone size: -
CDR3 protein: CASSSYSDYGYTF
CDR3 DNA: TGTGCCAGCAGCTCATACAGTGACTATGGCTACACCTTC

J gene: TRBJ1-5
V gene: TRBV6-5
D gene: -
clone size: -
CDR3 protein: CASSLRGGPQHF
CDR3 DNA: TGTGCCAGCAGTTTGCGGGGGGGGCCCCAGCATTTT

J gene: TRBJ2-5
V gene: TRBV5-1
D gene: -
clone size: -
CDR3 protein: CASSRDGQETQYF
CDR3 DNA: TGCGCCAGCAGCAGAGACGGGCAAGAGACCCAGTACTTC